What follows are 27 T cell receptor beta chains derived from one specimen sequenced in a study of blood T cell repertoires in COVID-19. Profiled with immunoSEQ multiplex PCR; TCRdb holds only in-frame clones, not every one. The sample carries about 88,000 clones, 90% to 95% recorded once. The sequencing input was peripheral blood. The receptor source for this set is a man aged 55 to 70 with acute or convalescent COVID-19.

V and J are TRBV18 and TRBJ1-2; 8 positions match TRBD1. The CDR3 is 14 residues long. The germline CDR1 and CDR2 sequences are KGHSH and LQKENI. V shed 3 bases, J shed 5 bases, and the junction held 5 bases outside the gene matches. The CDR3 DNA reads TGTGCCAGCTCACCGCCGACAGGGGCGTATGGCTACACCTTC. This sequence encodes CASSPPTGAYGYTF.

The gene calls are TRBV28 and TRBJ2-7, with D uncertain. CDR3 length equals 11 residues. Germline values: CDR1 MDHEN, CDR2 SYDVKM. V lost 3 bases to trimming and J lost 7 bases, with 7 bases between them. The CDR3 protein is CASSFGEEQYF. In nucleotides, the CDR3 is TGTGCCAGCAGTTTTGGAGAGGAGCAGTACTTC.

The rearrangement uses TRBV5-1 and TRBJ2-3; maybe TRBD1 (6 bases). Germline V gene data show CDR1 as SGHRS and CDR2 as YFSETQ. V dropped 3 bases and J dropped 1 base, with 9 bases sitting between them. This CDR3 has 14 amino acids. CDR3 loop: CASSSTGRTDTQYF. CDR3 nucleotide sequence: TGCGCCAGCAGCTCGACAGGTCGCACAGATACGCAGTATTTT.

This clone was detected only a few times. The genes are TRBV11-1 and TRBJ2-7; 7 nucleotides match TRBD2. Trimming removed 3 bases from V and 6 bases from J; junction bases left unmatched: 14. Germline V gene data show CDR1 as SGHAT and CDR2 as FQDESV (reference sequence). This CDR3 contains 16 residues. CDR3: CASSFETGGIGGEQYF. The CDR3 bases are TGTGCCAGCAGCTTCGAGACGGGGGGAATAGGTGGCGAGCAGTACTTC. Looking up the rest from reference TRBV11-1 and TRBJ2-7 gives the full variable domain: EAEVAQSPRYKITEKSQAVAFWCDPISGHATLYWYRQILGQGPELLVQFQDESVVDDSQLPKDRFSAERLKGVDSTLKIQPAELGDSAMYLCASSFETGGIGGEQYFGPGTRLTVT.

V is TRBV13 and J is TRBJ2-6, with 13 nucleotides matching TRBD2. CDR1 PRHDT and CDR2 FYEKMQ come from the germline V gene (reference sequence). The ends lost 6 bases at V and 2 bases at J; junction bases unmatched: 4. This CDR3 spans 17 amino acids. For the CDR3, the DNA is TGTGCCAGCAGGGAAGGACTAGCGGGAGCTGGGGCCAACGTCCTGACTTTC. Residues: CASREGLAGAGANVLTF.

The CDR3 loop reads CASSRLPGFPERDTQYF. Written as DNA, the CDR3 is TGCGCCAGCAGCCGTCTCCCGGGTTTCCCAGAGCGAGATACGCAGTATTTT. The rearrangement joins TRBV4-1 to TRBJ2-3; no reliable D call. Germline CDR1 reads MGHRA; CDR2 reads YSYEKL. This CDR3 is 17 amino acids long. Trimming removed 4 bases from V and 5 bases from J, with 22 bases in between.

The V and J genes are TRBV25-1 and TRBJ2-5, with 9 positions matching TRBD1. CDR1 is MGHDK and CDR2 is SYGVNS in the germline V gene. V gave up 4 bases and J gave up 5 bases; unmatched junction bases: 11. CDR3 length equals 16 residues. In nucleotides, the CDR3 is TGTGCCAGCAGTGGCCGACCGGGACAGGGACCGGAGACCCAGTACTTC. It translates to CASSGRPGQGPETQYF.

The chain joins TRBV9 to TRBJ2-1; 9 nucleotides agree with TRBD2. CDR1 is SGDLS, CDR2 YYNGEE, per germline. The CDR3 covers 13 residues. V shed 3 bases, J shed 12 bases, and the junction held 7 bases outside the gene matches. For the CDR3, the DNA is TGTGCCAGCAGCGGGCGGGAGGGCCCTCGGCAGTTCTTC. Encoded protein: CASSGREGPRQFF.

The chain has TRBV3-1 (or the pseudogene TRBV3-2) and TRBJ2-5; 10 nucleotides agree with TRBD2. Trimming removed 4 bases from V and 1 base from J; junction bases left unmatched: 0. The CDR3 consists of 14 residues. The germline CDR1 and CDR2 sequences are LGHDT and YNNKEL (reference sequence). The CDR3 is CASSRTSGQETQYF. For the CDR3, the DNA is TGTGCCAGCAGCCGGACTAGCGGCCAAGAGACCCAGTACTTC.

For this clone: A read error may account for a junction end that differs from germline. This chain uses TRBV18 with TRBJ1-1; TRBD1 matches 10 bases. Germline CDR1 is KGHSH and CDR2 is LQKENI. This CDR3 has 14 residues. CDR3 residues: CASSPSGTGVHPVF. CDR3 bases: TGTGCCAGCTCACCCTCCGGGACAGGGGTCCACCCCGTCTTT.

This sequence joins TRBV28 and TRBJ2-2; a possible D gene is TRBD1 (6 bases). The V end was cut by 7 bases, the J end by 1 base, with 10 bases between. This CDR3 contains 14 residues. Germline V gene data show CDR1 as MDHEN and CDR2 as SYDVKM. CDR3: CASTPTGNTGELFF. CDR3 nucleotide sequence: TGTGCCAGCACCCCGACAGGGAACACCGGGGAGCTGTTTTTT.

In its sample, this clone was seen a few times. This chain connects TRBV14 to TRBJ2-1; D uncertain. The CDR3 is 12 amino acids. Trimming removed 3 bases from V and 10 bases from J, with 10 bases in between. Germline V gene lookup returns CDR1 SGHDN and CDR2 FVKESK. The CDR3 loop is CASSHVYSEQFF. The DNA for the CDR3 is TGTGCCAGCAGCCACGTGTACAGCGAGCAGTTCTTC.

The chain uses TRBV5-1 and TRBJ2-2; 7 bases are shared with TRBD1. The CDR3 totals 15 residues. Germline CDR1 reads SGHRS; CDR2 reads YFSETQ. V trimming: 0 bases; J trimming: 6 bases; junction bases outside the gene matches: 5. CDR3 region: CASSLGQGQSGELFF. As DNA, the CDR3 is TGCGCCAGCAGCTTGGGACAGGGTCAGTCCGGGGAGCTGTTTTTT.

The chain links TRBV29-1 to TRBJ2-4; weak D call: TRBD1 (5 bases). The CDR3 contains 11 residues. V was clipped by 3 bases and J by 8 bases, with 8 bases between them. Germline CDR1 and CDR2: SQVTM and ANQGSEA. CDR3 region: CSVEGPDIQYF. The CDR3 DNA is TGCAGCGTTGAGGGGCCTGACATTCAGTACTTC.

The chain is built from TRBV4-2 and TRBJ1-3; the match to TRBD1 covers 8 bases. Germline loops: CDR1 LGHNA, CDR2 YNFKEQ. CDR3 length equals 17 residues. The V gene end was trimmed by 4 bases and the J gene end by 0 bases; junction bases not matched to a gene: 8. The CDR3 loop is CASSRRDTGGSGNTIYF. The DNA of the CDR3 is TGTGCCAGCAGCCGGCGGGATACAGGGGGCTCTGGAAACACCATATATTTT.

V and J are TRBV27 and TRBJ2-2, with a tentative D call TRBD2 (7 bases). V dropped 6 bases and J dropped 3 bases, with 14 bases sitting between them. The CDR3 totals 15 residues. The germline CDR1 and CDR2 sequences are MNHEY and SMNVEV (reference sequence). This CDR3 is CASRRGGDDTGELFF. The CDR3 region has the DNA TGTGCCAGCAGGAGGGGGGGAGATGACACCGGGGAGCTGTTTTTT.

The gene calls are TRBV5-1 and TRBJ2-3; 12 bases agree with TRBD2. Germline lookup yields CDR1 SGHRS and CDR2 YFSETQ. Trimming at V came to 0 bases and at J to 6 bases, leaving 5 bases not matched to a gene. CDR3 length: 16 residues. CDR3 amino acids: CASSLGLAGVSDTQYF. CDR3 sequence (DNA): TGCGCCAGCAGCTTGGGACTAGCGGGAGTGTCGGATACGCAGTATTTT.

V is TRBV7-2 and J is TRBJ2-1; 14 bases are shared with TRBD2. The CDR3 consists of 16 residues. V was clipped by 1 base and J by 4 bases; unmatched bases: 0. Looked up from germline, CDR1 is SGHTA and CDR2 is FQGNSA. The DNA of the CDR3 is TGTGCCAGCAGCTTAGGACTAGCGGGGGGGTACAATGAGCAGTTCTTC. Its translation: CASSLGLAGGYNEQFF.

This clone was picked up a small number of times. V and J are TRBV4-2 and TRBJ1-1, with TRBD1 as a possible D gene (6 bases). The CDR3 has 15 amino acids. V was trimmed by 2 bases and J by 8 bases, leaving 18 bases between them. Per germline, CDR1 LGHNA and CDR2 YNFKEQ. Written as DNA, the CDR3 is TGTGCCAGCAGCCAACCTACGGGGGGGCGGACCGAAGCTTTCTTT. It specifies CASSQPTGGRTEAFF.

The chain uses TRBV19 and TRBJ2-5; D gene uncertain. V lost 6 bases, J lost 3 bases, and 11 bases lay in between. CDR3 size: 13 residues. From germline, CDR1 is LNHDA and CDR2 SQIVND (reference sequence). CDR3 loop: CASSTNPEETQYF. CDR3 sequence (DNA): TGTGCCAGTAGCACTAATCCAGAAGAGACCCAGTACTTC.

This chain connects TRBV11-2 to TRBJ2-1; tentatively, D is TRBD1 (5 bases). The CDR3 spans 14 residues. V lost 4 bases and J 8 bases, leaving 15 bases between the germline ends. The germline CDR1 and CDR2 sequences are SGHAT and FQNNGV. CDR3 in amino acids: CASSSPGQGDEQFF. The CDR3 nucleotides are TGTGCCAGCAGCTCCCCCGGTCAGGGCGATGAGCAGTTCTTC.

This chain connects TRBV2 to TRBJ2-3, with D maybe TRBD2 (5 bases). The CDR3 extends over 16 amino acids. V lost 6 bases to trimming and J lost 1 base, with 17 bases between them. CDR1 and CDR2 (germline): SNHLY, FYNNEI. The CDR3 sequence is CASRPPSSTRTDTQYF. The CDR3 nucleotides are TGTGCCAGCAGACCCCCTTCTAGCACACGCACAGATACGCAGTATTTT.

The V gene is TRBV4-3, the J gene TRBJ1-1, with D tentatively TRBD1 (6 bases). The CDR3 covers 14 residues. CDR1 LGHNA and CDR2 YSLEER come from the germline V gene. The ends were cut back, 4 bases at V and 4 bases at J, with 13 bases in the middle. CDR3 region: CASSPSTGFTEAFF. CDR3 sequence (DNA): TGCGCCAGCAGCCCTTCTACAGGGTTCACTGAAGCTTTCTTT.

CDR3 protein: CAWSVPPNYGYTF. The CDR3 bases are TGTGCCTGGAGTGTTCCTCCTAACTATGGCTACACCTTC. The chain links TRBV30 to TRBJ1-2; D uncertain. Trimming left V 0 bases short and J 0 bases short, with 5 bases between. Germline V gives CDR1 GTSNPN, CDR2 SVGIG (reference sequence). The CDR3 is 13 amino acids.

The rearrangement uses TRBV27 and TRBJ1-5; 10 bases match TRBD1. This CDR3 contains 15 residues. Germline lookup yields CDR1 MNHEY and CDR2 SMNVEV (reference sequence). V lost 4 bases, J lost 4 bases, and 4 bases stayed unmatched. The CDR3 loop reads CASSSRDRGNQPQHF. Here the CDR3 DNA reads TGTGCCAGCAGTTCGCGGGACAGGGGTAATCAGCCCCAGCATTTT.

Of note for this clone: The junction departs from the called germline gene at one end, perhaps through a read error. The chain joins TRBV25-1 to TRBJ1-2, with D possibly matching TRBD1 (5 bases). Germline V lookup: CDR1 MGHDK, CDR2 SYGVNS. The CDR3 is made up of 11 amino acids. The CDR3 DNA follows: TGTGCCAGCAGTGGGGGCCTAATCCAATTATTC. Amino acid sequence: CASSGGLIQLF.

The CDR3 DNA follows: TGCGCCAGCAGCTTGGCCGCTAGCGGGGACCTCTACGAGCAGTACTTC. Translated, it gives CASSLAASGDLYEQYF. The chain combines TRBV5-1 with TRBJ2-7, with TRBD2 identical over 9 bases. CDR3 size: 16 residues. Germline V gene sequence: CDR1 SGHRS, CDR2 YFSETQ. The V segment lost 0 bases and the J segment 3 bases; nucleotides outside the gene matches: 7.